The clone carrying this T cell receptor (beta chain) was counted a few times. What it binds is not known. The data stem from a study of T cell repertoires in cytomegalovirus infection. The CDR3 covers 14 residues. CDR1 LGHDT and CDR2 YNNKEL come from the germline V gene (reference sequence). The V and J ends lost 1 base and 7 bases, in that order; junction bases with no gene match: 6. TCRdb redid the calling of the reads with MiXCR, one entry per CDR3 protein. The sample has hundreds of thousands of distinct CDR3 sequences, 40% to 50% seen once. The starting material was cultured PBMCs, obtained from culture after CMV antigen stimulation. V usage is TRBV3-1 and J usage is TRBJ2-5; 7 bases line up with TRBD2. This receptor was obtained from a human donor in good health (CMV status not recorded). Some clones in this sample may be carry-over from other donors' samples. CDR3 loop: CASSQAGGRGTQYF. The CDR3 DNA reads as TGTGCCAGCAGCCAAGCGGGCGGGAGAGGGACCCAGTACTTC.